Listed here are 10 T cell receptor beta chains from one sample, sequenced in a study of long-term antiretroviral therapy in people with HIV. Run at survey level, the immunoSEQ assay was version v3.0. Assay: immunoSEQ multiplex PCR; the TCRdb copy retains only in-frame clones and omits some. The sample includes 30,000 to 35,000 clones, 65% to 75% of them seen just once. The input for sequencing was unsorted PBMCs, taken 3 years after starting antiretroviral therapy. The receptors originated from a man aged 50-59 years with HIV.

In this sample, this clone turned up a few times. The chain links TRBV5-5 to TRBJ2-7, with 13 bases identical to TRBD2. The germline V gene encodes CDR1 SGHKS and CDR2 YYEKEE (reference sequence). Trimming took 2 bases from V and 1 from J; bases not matched to a gene: 9. The CDR3 has 18 residues. The CDR3: CASSLTGTSGEYSYEQYF. The CDR3 nucleotides read TGTGCCAGCAGCTTAACCGGGACTAGCGGGGAGTATTCCTACGAGCAGTACTTC.

This rearrangement joins TRBV6-1 to TRBJ2-5; tentatively, D is TRBD2 (5 bases). V dropped 4 bases and J dropped 5 bases, with 17 bases sitting between them. Looked up from germline, CDR1 is MNHNS and CDR2 is SASEGT. This CDR3 is 15 amino acids long. DNA for the CDR3: TGTGCCAGCAGTGTTGGAGGCTCCTTCCCCGAGACCCAGTACTTC. Translated: CASSVGGSFPETQYF.

The rearrangement joins TRBV5-5 to TRBJ1-3; D ambiguous. Trimming cost V 6 bases and J 3 bases, with 4 bases left between them. Looked up from germline, CDR1 is SGHKS and CDR2 is YYEKEE (reference sequence). This CDR3 has 11 residues. CDR3 DNA: TGTGCCAGCAACGGTGGAAACACCATATATTTT. Encoded protein: CASNGGNTIYF.

V and J are TRBV6-5 and TRBJ2-5; tentatively, D is TRBD2 (6 bases). Germline loops: CDR1 MNHEY, CDR2 SVGAGI. Deletions cut 2 bases from V and 5 bases from J, with 12 bases between. The CDR3 has 14 amino acids. In DNA, the CDR3 is TGTGCCAGCAGTTACACCGGGGGAGCGGAGACCCAGTACTTC. Encoded protein: CASSYTGGAETQYF.

The rearrangement uses TRBV7-3 and TRBJ2-1; perhaps D is TRBD1 or TRBD2 (5 bases each). Germline CDR1 reads SGHTA; CDR2 reads FQGTGA. The germline V and J ends were trimmed by 5 bases and 0 bases, with 11 bases remaining between them. The CDR3 totals 15 residues. The CDR3 is CASSNRRSSYNEQFF. Here the CDR3 DNA reads TGTGCCAGCAGCAACAGGAGGAGCTCCTACAATGAGCAGTTCTTC.

The chain uses TRBV2 and TRBJ2-7; D ambiguous. The ends were cut back, 6 bases at V and 7 bases at J, with 16 bases in the middle. CDR1 and CDR2 (germline): SNHLY, FYNNEI. The CDR3 has 13 residues. The CDR3 reads CASSLYSWREQYF. CDR3 sequence (DNA): TGTGCCAGCAGCCTATATTCTTGGAGAGAGCAGTACTTC.

This chain's CDR3 is CASSTGGYYNEQFF. Here the CDR3 DNA reads TGTGCCAGCAGCACAGGGGGCTATTACAATGAGCAGTTCTTC. This chain joins TRBV6-6 and TRBJ2-1, with 9 bases identical to TRBD1. Germline V lookup: CDR1 MNHNY, CDR2 SVGAGI (reference sequence). The CDR3 consists of 14 residues. Trimming removed 6 bases from V and 4 bases from J; junction bases left unmatched: 4.

This chain uses TRBV10-3 with TRBJ2-7; 8 positions agree with TRBD2. Germline values: CDR1 ENHRY, CDR2 SYGVKD. The CDR3 is made up of 12 amino acids. Losses at the gene ends were 8 bases for V and 5 bases for J; bases not matched to a gene: 5. CDR3 sequence reads: CAISRREDEQYF. The CDR3 nucleotides are TGTGCCATCTCCCGGCGGGAGGACGAGCAGTACTTC.

The chain has TRBV4-3 and TRBJ2-3; TRBD1 is a possible D gene (5 bases). In germline, CDR1 is LGHNA, CDR2 YSLEER. The length of the CDR3 is 13 residues. The V end lost 11 bases, the J end lost 1 base, and 13 bases lay between the germline ends. The CDR3 protein is CARGDSCTDTQYF. The CDR3 bases are TGCGCCCGCGGTGACAGCTGCACAGATACGCAGTATTTT.

V usage is TRBV27 and J usage is TRBJ2-7; TRBD2 matches 8 bases. V shed 10 bases, J shed 5 bases, and the junction held 13 bases outside the gene matches. Looked up from germline, CDR1 is MNHEY and CDR2 is SMNVEV (reference sequence). The CDR3 has 14 amino acids. The chain's CDR3 is CATRSSAGGDEQYF. In DNA form, the CDR3 reads TGTGCCACCAGATCTTCGGCGGGGGGCGACGAGCAGTACTTC.